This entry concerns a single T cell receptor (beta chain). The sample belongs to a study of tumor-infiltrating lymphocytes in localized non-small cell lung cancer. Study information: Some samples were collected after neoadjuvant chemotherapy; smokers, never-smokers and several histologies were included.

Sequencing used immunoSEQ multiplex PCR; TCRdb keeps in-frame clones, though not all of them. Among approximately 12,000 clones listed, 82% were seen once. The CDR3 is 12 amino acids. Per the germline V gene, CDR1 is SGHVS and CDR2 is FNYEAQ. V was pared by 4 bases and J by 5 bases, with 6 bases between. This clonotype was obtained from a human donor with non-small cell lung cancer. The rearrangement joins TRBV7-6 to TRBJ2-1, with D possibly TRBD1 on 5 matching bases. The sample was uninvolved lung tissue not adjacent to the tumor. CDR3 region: CASSSQDNEQFF. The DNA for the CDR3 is TGTGCCAGCAGCTCACAGGACAATGAGCAGTTCTTC.